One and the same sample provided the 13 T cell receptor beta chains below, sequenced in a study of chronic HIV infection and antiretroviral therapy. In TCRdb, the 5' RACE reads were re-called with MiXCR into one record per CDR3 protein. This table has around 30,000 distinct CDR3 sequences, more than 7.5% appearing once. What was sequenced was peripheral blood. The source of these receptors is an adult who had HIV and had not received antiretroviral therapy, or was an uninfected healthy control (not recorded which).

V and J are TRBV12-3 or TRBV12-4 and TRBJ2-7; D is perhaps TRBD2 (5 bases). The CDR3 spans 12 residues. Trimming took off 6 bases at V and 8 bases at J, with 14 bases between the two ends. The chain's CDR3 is CASSHRTAQQYF. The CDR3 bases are TGTGCCAGCAGCCATCGGACTGCCCAGCAGTACTTC.

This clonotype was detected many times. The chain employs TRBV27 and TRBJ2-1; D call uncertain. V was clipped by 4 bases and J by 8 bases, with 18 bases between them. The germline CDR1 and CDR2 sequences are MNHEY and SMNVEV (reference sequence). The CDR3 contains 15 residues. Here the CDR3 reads CASSSGPTARYEQFF. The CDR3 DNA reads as TGTGCCAGCAGTTCCGGGCCGACCGCTCGGTATGAGCAGTTCTTC.

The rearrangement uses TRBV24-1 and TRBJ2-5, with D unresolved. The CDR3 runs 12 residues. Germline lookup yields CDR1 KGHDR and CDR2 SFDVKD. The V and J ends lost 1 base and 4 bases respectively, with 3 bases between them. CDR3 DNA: TGTGCCACCAGTGATTTAGGAGAGACCCAGTACTTC. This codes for CATSDLGETQYF.

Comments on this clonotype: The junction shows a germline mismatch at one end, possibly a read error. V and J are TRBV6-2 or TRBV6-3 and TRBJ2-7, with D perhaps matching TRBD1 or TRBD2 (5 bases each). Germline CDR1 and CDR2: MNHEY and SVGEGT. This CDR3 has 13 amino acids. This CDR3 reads CASSPGTAWLGGF. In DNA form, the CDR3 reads TGTGCCAGCAGCCCCGGGACCGCGTGGCTCGGTGGGTTC.

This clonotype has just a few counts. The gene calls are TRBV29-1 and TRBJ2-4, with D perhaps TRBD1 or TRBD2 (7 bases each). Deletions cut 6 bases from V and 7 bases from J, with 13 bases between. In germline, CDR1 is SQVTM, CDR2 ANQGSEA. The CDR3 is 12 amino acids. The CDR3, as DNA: TGCAGCGTCCCAGGGGGGGGTAACATTCAGTACTTC. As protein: CSVPGGGNIQYF.

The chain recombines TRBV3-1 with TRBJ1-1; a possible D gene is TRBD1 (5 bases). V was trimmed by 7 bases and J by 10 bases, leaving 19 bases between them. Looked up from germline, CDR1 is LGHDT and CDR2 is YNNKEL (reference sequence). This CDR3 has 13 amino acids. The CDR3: CASTKTRGGLAFF. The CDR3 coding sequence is TGTGCCAGCACCAAAACCCGCGGGGGGTTAGCTTTCTTT. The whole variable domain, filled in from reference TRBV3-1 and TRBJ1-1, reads DTAVSQTPKYLVTQMGNDKSIKCEQNLGHDTMYWYKQDSKKFLKIMFSYNNKELIINETVPNRFSPKSPDKAHLNLHINSLELGDSAVYFCASTKTRGGLAFFGQGTRLTVV.

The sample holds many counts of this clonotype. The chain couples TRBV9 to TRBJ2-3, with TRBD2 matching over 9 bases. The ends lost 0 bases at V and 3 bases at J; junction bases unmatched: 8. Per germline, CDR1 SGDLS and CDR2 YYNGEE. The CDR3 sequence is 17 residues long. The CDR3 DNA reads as TGTGCCAGCAGCGTAGACCTTAGCGGGGGACTAACAGATACGCAGTATTTT. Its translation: CASSVDLSGGLTDTQYF.

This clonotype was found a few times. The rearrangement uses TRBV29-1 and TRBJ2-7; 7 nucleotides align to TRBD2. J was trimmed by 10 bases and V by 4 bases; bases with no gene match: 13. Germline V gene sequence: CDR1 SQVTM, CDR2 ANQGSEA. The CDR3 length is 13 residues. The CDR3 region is CSVAAGVLPVQYF. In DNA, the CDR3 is TGCAGCGTTGCGGCGGGAGTTCTTCCCGTTCAGTACTTC.

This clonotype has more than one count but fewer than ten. This chain's CDR3 is CASSWGPGTQYF. In DNA form, the CDR3 reads TGTGCCAGCAGCTGGGGCCCAGGCACCCAGTACTTC. The chain joins TRBV5-6 to TRBJ2-5; D is perhaps TRBD1 (5 bases). Per germline, CDR1 SGHDT and CDR2 YYEEEE. The CDR3 totals 12 residues. V was shortened by 3 bases and J by 8 bases, with 11 bases between the two germline ends.

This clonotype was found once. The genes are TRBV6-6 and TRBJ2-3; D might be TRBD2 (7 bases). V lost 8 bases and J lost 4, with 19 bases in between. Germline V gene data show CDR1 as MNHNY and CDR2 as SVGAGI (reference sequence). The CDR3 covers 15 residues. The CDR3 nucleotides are TGTGCCAGCTCGCCCCGGGGGGCTTTGGCAGATACGCAGTATTTT. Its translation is CASSPRGALADTQYF.

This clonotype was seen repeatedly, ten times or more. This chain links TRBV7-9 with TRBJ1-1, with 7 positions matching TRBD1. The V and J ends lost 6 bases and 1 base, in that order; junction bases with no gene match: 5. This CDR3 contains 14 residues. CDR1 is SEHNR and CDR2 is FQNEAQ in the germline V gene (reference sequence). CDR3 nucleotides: TGTGCCAGCAGTCTTGGGACAGCGAACACTGAAGCTTTCTTT. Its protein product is CASSLGTANTEAFF.

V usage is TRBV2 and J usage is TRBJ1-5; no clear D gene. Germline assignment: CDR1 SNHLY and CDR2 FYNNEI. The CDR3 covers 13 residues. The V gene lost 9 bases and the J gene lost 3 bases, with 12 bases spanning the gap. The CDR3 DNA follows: TGTGCCAGTAGGGTTAGCAACAATCAGCCCCAGCATTTT. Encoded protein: CASRVSNNQPQHF.

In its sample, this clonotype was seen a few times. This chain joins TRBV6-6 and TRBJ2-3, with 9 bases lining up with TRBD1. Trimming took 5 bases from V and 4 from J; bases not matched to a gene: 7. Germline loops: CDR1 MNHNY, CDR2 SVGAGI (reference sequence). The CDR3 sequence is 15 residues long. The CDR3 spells CASSTGTGYADTQYF. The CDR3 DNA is TGTGCCAGCAGTACTGGGACAGGGTACGCAGATACGCAGTATTTT.